This record looks at one TCR beta chain sequence and its context. Some clones are missing from TCRdb's copy, which holds only in-frame ones; the method was immunoSEQ multiplex PCR. The table shows about 34,000 clones, with roughly 90% occurring only once. The source of the sample is a study of T cell changes during pregnancy in multiple sclerosis. This clonotype originated in a female donor with multiple sclerosis, enrolled in a pregnancy study. The specimen comprised CD8+ T cells from peripheral blood mononuclear cells, sampled in the third trimester of pregnancy.

CDR3 in DNA: TGTGCCAGCAGCGTTAACCGACTAGAAACAACAGATACGCAGTATTTT. Protein sequence: CASSVNRLETTDTQYF. J is TRBJ2-3 and V is TRBV9; perhaps TRBD2 as D (6 bases). The ends were cut back, 2 bases at V and 3 bases at J, with 16 bases in the middle. Germline V gives CDR1 SGDLS, CDR2 YYNGEE. This CDR3 has 16 amino acids.